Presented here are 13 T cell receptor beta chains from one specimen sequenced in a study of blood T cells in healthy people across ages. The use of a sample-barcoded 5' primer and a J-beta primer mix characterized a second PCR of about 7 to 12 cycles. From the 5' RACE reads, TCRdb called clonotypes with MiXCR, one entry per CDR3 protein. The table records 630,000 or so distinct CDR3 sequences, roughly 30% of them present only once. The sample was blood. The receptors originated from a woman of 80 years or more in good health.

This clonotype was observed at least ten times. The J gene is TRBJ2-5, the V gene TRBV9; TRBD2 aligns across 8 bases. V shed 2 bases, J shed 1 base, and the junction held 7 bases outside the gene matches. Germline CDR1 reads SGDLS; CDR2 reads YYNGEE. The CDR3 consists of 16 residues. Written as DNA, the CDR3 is TGTGCCAGCAGCGTTTCGAGCGGGGGACCCCAAGAGACCCAGTACTTC. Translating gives CASSVSSGGPQETQYF.

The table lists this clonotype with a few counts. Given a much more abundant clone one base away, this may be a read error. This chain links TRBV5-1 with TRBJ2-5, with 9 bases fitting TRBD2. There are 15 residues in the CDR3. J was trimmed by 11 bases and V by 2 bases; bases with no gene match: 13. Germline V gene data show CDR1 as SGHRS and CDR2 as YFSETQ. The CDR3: CASSFIAGGLHEQYF. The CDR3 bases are TGCGCCAGCAGCTTTATTGCGGGGGGGCTCCATGAGCAGTACTTC. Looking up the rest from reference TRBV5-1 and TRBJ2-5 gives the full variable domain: KAGVTQTPRYLIKTRGQQVTLSCSPISGHRSVSWYQQTPGQGLQFLFEYFSETQRNKGNFPGRFSGRQFSNSRSEMNVSTLELGDSALYLCASSFIAGGLHEQYFGPGTRLLVL.

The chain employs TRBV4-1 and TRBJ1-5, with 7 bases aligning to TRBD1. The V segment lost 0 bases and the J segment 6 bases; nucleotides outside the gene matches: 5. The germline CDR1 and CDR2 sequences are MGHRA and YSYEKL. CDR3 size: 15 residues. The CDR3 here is CASSQDNRGRQPQHF. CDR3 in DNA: TGCGCCAGCAGCCAAGATAACAGGGGACGTCAGCCCCAGCATTTT.

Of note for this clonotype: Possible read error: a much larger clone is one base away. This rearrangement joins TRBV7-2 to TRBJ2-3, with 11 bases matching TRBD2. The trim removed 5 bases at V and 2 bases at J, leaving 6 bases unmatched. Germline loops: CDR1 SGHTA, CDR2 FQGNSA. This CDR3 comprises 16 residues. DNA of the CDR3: TGTGCCAGCAGCAGTAGCGGGGGGGTTGACACAGATACGCAGTATTTT. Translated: CASSSSGGVDTDTQYF.

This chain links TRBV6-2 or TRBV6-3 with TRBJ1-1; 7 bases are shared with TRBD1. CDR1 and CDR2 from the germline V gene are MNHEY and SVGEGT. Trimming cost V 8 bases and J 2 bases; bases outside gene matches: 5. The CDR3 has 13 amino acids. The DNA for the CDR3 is TGTGCCAGCGGGCGACAGGGAAACACTGAAGCTTTCTTT. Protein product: CASGRQGNTEAFF.

CDR3 amino acids: CSVDVRGLTDTQYF. As DNA, the CDR3 is TGCAGCGTAGACGTCAGGGGGCTCACAGATACGCAGTATTTT. V gene TRBV29-1 combines with J gene TRBJ2-3; 8 bases line up with TRBD1. Germline loops: CDR1 SQVTM, CDR2 ANQGSEA. The CDR3 runs to 14 residues. The ends lost 6 bases at V and 2 bases at J; junction bases unmatched: 7.

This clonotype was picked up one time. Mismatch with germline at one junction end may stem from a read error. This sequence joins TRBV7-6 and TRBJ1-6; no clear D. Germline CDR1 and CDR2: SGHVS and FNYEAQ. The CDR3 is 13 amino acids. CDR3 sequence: CASSSTVGSPLHF. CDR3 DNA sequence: TGTGCTAGCAGTAGCACTGTTGGTTCACCCCTCCACTTT.

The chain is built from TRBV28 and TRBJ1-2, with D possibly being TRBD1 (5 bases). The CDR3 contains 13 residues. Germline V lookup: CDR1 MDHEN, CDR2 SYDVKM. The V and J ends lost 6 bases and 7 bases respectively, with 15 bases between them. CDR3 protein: CASSPAGFSGYTF. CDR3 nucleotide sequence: TGTGCCAGCAGCCCCGCAGGGTTCAGTGGCTACACCTTC.

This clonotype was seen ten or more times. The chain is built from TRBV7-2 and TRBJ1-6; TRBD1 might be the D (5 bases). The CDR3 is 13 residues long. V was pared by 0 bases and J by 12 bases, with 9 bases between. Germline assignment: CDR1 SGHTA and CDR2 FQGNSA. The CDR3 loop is CASSLAGTGPLHF. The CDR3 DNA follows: TGTGCCAGCAGCTTAGCGGGGACTGGACCCCTCCACTTT.

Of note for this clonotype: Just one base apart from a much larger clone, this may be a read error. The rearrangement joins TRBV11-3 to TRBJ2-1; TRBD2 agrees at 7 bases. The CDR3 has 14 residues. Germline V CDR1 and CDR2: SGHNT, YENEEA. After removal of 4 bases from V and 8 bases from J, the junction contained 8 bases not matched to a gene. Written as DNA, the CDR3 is TGTGCCAGCAGCTGGGAGGGAGGTTACGATGAGCAGTTCTTC. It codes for CASSWEGGYDEQFF.

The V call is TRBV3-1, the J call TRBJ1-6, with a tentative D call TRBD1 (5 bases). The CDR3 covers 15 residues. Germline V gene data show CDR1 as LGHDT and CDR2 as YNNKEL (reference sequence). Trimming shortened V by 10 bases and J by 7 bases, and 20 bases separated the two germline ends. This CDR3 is CANTETWDGNSPLHF. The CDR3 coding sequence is TGTGCCAACACCGAAACCTGGGACGGCAATTCACCCCTCCACTTT.

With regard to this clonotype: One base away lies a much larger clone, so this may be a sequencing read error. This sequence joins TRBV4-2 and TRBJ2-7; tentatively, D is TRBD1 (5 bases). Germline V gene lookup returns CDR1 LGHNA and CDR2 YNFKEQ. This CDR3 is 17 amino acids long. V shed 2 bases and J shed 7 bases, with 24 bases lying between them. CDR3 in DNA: TGTGCCAGCAGCCAAAAGGACACCATATCTTCCTACAATGAGCAGTACTTC. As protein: CASSQKDTISSYNEQYF.

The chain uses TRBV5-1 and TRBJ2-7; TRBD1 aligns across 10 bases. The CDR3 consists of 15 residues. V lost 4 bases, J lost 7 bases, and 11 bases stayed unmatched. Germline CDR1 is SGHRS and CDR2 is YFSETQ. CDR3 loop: CASSGGDRGYNEQYF. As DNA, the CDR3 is TGCGCCAGCAGCGGGGGGGACAGGGGATACAATGAGCAGTACTTC.